This TCR beta chain was captured in a study of T cell clones after liver transplantation. As for the study in general: Three of eight recipients were HCV-positive; others had non-autoimmune, non-viral indications. Tolerance: complete withdrawal held at least one year, liver enzymes staying within twice normal. Study-level points and caveats: Post-transplant, graft-donor-reactive CD4 TCRbeta sequences in blood dropped significantly in most of the 8 subjects.

CDR3 length: 15 amino acids. Germline values: CDR1 SGDLS, CDR2 YYNGEE. Deletions cut 3 bases from V and 6 bases from J, with 15 bases between. Measured with immunoSEQ multiplex PCR; TCRdb has only the in-frame clones, and not every one. The sample contains about 75,000 clones, less than 90% of which appear only once. This clone has just one count. The antigen remains undetermined. CD3+CD4+ and CD3+CD8+ cells were FACS-sorted from thawed unstimulated PBMCs. This chain joins TRBV9 and TRBJ2-2; D is tentatively TRBD1 or TRBD2 (5 bases each). This sample comprised CD4+ T cells from blood, obtained about 50 months after liver transplant. The receptor was derived from a human patient who received a liver transplant. Some T cells may have originated in the graft donor. The CDR3 sequence is CASSAGRSWSGELFF. DNA of the CDR3: TGTGCCAGCAGCGCGGGACGGTCCTGGTCCGGGGAGCTGTTTTTT.